This T cell receptor beta chain came from a study of PD-L1 blockade in urothelial cancer. Regarding time point: pretreatment peripheral blood. Germline values: CDR1 MDHEN, CDR2 SYDVKM. V was clipped by 1 base and J by 2 bases, with 6 bases between them. The CDR3 length is 14 residues. Libraries were prepared by immunoSEQ multiplex PCR; TCRdb keeps only in-frame clonotypes and omits some of them. The sample has over 35,000 clones; around four fifths are singletons. This sequence joins TRBV28 and TRBJ1-5, with D unresolved. The clonotype originates from a man older than 75 with urothelial cancer. The specimen comprised PBMCs, sampled around atezolizumab (anti-PD-L1) treatment. As DNA, the CDR3 is TGTGCCAGCAGTTTATTAAGCGGCAATCAGCCCCAGCATTTT. Residues: CASSLLSGNQPQHF.